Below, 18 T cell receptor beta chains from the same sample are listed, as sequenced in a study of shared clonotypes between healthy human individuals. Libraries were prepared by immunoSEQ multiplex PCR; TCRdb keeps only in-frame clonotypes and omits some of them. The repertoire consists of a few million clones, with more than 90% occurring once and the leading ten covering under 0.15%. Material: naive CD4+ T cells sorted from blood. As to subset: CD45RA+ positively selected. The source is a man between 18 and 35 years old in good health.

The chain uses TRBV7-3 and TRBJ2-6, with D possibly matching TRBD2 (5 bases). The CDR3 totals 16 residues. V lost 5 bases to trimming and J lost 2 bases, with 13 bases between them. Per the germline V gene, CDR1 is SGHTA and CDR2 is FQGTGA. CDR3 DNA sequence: TGTGCCAGCAGCCCGGCCCTCGGGGCTGGGGCCAACGTCCTGACTTTC. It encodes CASSPALGAGANVLTF.

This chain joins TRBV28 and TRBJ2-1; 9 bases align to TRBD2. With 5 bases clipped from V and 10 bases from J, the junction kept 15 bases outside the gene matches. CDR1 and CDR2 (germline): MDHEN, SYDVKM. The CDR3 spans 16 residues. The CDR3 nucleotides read TGTGCCAGCAGTCCCCCGGGCGGGGGGGGTCAATCAGAGCAGTTCTTC. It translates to CASSPPGGGGQSEQFF.

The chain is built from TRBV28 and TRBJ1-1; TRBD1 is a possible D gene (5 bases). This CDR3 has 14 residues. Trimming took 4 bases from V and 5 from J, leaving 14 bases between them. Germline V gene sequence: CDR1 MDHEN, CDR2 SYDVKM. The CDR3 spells CASSSYGAWTEAFF. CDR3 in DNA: TGTGCCAGCAGTTCCTATGGGGCTTGGACTGAAGCTTTCTTT.

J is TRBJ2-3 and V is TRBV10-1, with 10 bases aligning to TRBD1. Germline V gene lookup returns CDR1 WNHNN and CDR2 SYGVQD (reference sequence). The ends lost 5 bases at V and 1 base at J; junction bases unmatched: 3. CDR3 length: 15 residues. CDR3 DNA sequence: TGCGCCAGCAGTCCCGGGACAGGGGGCACAGATACGCAGTATTTT. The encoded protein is CASSPGTGGTDTQYF.

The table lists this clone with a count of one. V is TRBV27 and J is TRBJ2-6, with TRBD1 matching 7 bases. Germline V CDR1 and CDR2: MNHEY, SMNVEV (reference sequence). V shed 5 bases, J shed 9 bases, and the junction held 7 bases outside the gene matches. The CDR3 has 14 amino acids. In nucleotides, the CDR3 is TGTGCCAGCAGTCCATTGACAGGGTACAACGTCCTGACTTTC. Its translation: CASSPLTGYNVLTF.

CDR3 sequence reads: CASSIGAGMAGNTIYF. CDR3 nucleotide sequence: TGTGCCAGTAGTATAGGCGCCGGGATGGCTGGAAACACCATATATTTT. This sequence joins TRBV19 and TRBJ1-3, with D unresolved. This CDR3 comprises 16 residues. From germline, CDR1 is LNHDA and CDR2 SQIVND (reference sequence). Between the trimmed V and J ends, which lost 1 base and 2 bases, there was a span of 12 bases.

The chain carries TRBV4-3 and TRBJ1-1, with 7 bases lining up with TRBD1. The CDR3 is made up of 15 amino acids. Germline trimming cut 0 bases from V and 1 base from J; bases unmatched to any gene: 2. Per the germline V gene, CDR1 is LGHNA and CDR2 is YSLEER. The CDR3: CASSQDGTANTEAFF. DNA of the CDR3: TGCGCCAGCAGCCAAGATGGGACAGCGAACACTGAAGCTTTCTTT.

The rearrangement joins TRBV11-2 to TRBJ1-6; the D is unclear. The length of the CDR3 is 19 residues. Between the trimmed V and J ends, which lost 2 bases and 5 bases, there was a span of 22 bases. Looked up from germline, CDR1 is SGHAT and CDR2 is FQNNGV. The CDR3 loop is CASSLYGTPLKADNSPLHF. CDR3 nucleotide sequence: TGTGCCAGCAGCTTATACGGAACACCCTTGAAAGCTGATAATTCACCCCTCCACTTT.

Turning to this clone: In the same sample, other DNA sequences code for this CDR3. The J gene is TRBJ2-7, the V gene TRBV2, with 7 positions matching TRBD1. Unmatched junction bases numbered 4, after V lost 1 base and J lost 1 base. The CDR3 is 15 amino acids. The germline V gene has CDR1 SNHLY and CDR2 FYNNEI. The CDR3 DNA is TGTGCCAGCAGTGAAGAGGCAGGGGGTTCCTACGAGCAGTACTTC. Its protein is CASSEEAGGSYEQYF.

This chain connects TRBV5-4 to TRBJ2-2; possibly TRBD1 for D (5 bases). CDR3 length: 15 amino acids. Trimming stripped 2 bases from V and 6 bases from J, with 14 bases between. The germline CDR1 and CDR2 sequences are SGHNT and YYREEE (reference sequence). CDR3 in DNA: TGTGCCAGCAGCTTCCAGGGTAACGTTGCCGGGGAGCTGTTTTTT. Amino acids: CASSFQGNVAGELFF.

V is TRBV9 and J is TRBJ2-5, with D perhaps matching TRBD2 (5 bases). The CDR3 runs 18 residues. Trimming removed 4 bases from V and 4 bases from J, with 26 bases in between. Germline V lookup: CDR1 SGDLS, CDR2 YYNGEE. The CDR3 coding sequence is TGTGCCAGCAGCCCGGGGTTTGTAGATGCCCTACTGAGAGAGACCCAGTACTTC. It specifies CASSPGFVDALLRETQYF.

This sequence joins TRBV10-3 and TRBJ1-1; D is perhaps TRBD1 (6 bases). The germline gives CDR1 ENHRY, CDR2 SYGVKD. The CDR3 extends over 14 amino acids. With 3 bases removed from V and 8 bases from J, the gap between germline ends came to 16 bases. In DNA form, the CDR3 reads TGTGCCATCAGTGACCCGCCCAGGGGTACCGAAGCTTTCTTT. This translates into CAISDPPRGTEAFF.

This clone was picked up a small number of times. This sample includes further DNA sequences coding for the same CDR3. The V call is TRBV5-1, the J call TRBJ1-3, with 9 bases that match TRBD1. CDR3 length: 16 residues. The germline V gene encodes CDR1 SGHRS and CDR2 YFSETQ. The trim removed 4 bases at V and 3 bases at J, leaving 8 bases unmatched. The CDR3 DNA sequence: TGCGCCAGCAGCCTCGTGGGACAGGGAAGTGGAAACACCATATATTTT. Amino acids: CASSLVGQGSGNTIYF.

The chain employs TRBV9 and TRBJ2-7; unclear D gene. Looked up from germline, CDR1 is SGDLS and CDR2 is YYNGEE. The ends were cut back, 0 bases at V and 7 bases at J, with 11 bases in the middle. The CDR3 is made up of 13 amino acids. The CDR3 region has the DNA TGTGCCAGCAGCGTAGCTCTGATTGGGGAGCAGTACTTC. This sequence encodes CASSVALIGEQYF.

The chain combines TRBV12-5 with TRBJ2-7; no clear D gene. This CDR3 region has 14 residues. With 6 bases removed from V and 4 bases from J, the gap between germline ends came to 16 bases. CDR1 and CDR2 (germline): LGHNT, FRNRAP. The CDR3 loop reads CASGIGSGPYEQYF. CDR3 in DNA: TGTGCTAGTGGAATCGGATCTGGGCCTTACGAGCAGTACTTC.

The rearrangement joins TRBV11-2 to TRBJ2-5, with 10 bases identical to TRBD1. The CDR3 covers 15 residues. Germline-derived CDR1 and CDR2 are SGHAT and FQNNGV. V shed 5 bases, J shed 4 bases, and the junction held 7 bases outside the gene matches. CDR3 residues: CASSQGTGVSETQYF. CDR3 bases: TGTGCCAGCAGCCAAGGGACAGGGGTTTCAGAGACCCAGTACTTC.

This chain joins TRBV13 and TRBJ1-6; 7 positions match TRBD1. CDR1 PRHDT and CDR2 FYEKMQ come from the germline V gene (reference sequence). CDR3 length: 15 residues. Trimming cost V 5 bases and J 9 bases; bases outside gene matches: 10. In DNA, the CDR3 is TGTGCCAGCAGCCCGAATGGACAGGTTTCTTCACCCCTCCACTTT. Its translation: CASSPNGQVSSPLHF.

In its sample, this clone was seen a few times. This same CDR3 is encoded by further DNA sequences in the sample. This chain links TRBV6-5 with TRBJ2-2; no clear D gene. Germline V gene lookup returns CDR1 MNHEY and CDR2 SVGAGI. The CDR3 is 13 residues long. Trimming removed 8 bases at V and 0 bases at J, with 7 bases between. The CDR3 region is CASSTTNTGELFF. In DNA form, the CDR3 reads TGTGCCAGCTCTACCACGAACACCGGGGAGCTGTTTTTT.